These 4 T cell receptor beta chains originate from one sample sequenced in a study of control samples from healthy donors and cancer patients (TCRdb year 2020). Libraries were built with the immunoSEQ multiplex PCR assay. Held by TCRdb, this immuneACCESS table contains in-frame sequences only and omits some clones. Under half of the omission traces to an unresolved V gene where checked; the cause of the rest is unknown. A total of 350,000 to 450,000 clones appear in this sample, around 90% of them only once. Around 6.4% of the sample is taken by the ten largest. The source material was PBMCs. The receptors stem from a man in his forties or fifties with head and neck cancer.

This sequence joins TRBV28 and TRBJ2-7; D is unclear. Per germline, CDR1 MDHEN and CDR2 SYDVKM. The CDR3 covers 14 residues. V was trimmed by 2 bases and J by 7 bases, leaving 15 bases between them. The CDR3 DNA reads as TGTGCCAGCAGTTTACTCCACGGTTTGACGGAGCAGTACTTC. Its protein is CASSLLHGLTEQYF.

The rearrangement joins TRBV24-1 to TRBJ2-7; no clear D. The germline V and J ends were trimmed by 2 bases and 0 bases, with 16 bases remaining between them. This CDR3 region has 17 residues. Germline CDR1 and CDR2: KGHDR and SFDVKD. CDR3 DNA: TGTGCCACCAGTGATTCTACGGTAGGGTCTTCCTCCTACGAGCAGTACTTC. Translation: CATSDSTVGSSSYEQYF.

This clone has just one count. J is TRBJ1-5 and V is TRBV30, with no clear D. Looked up from germline, CDR1 is GTSNPN and CDR2 is SVGIG (reference sequence). Between the trimmed V and J ends, which lost 2 bases and 2 bases, there was a span of 19 bases. CDR3 length: 17 residues. CDR3 residues: CAWSKFDGNIGNQPQHF. The CDR3 DNA sequence: TGTGCCTGGAGTAAATTTGACGGTAACATCGGCAATCAGCCCCAGCATTTT.

The V gene is TRBV3-1 (or the pseudogene TRBV3-2), the J gene TRBJ1-5; no definite D call. This CDR3 comprises 17 residues. Germline V gene lookup returns CDR1 LGHDT and CDR2 YNNKEL (reference sequence). Trimming stripped 0 bases from V and 0 bases from J, with 12 bases between. The CDR3 DNA is TGTGCCAGCAGCCAAGATATTAGGAGGAATAGCAATCAGCCCCAGCATTTT. This encodes CASSQDIRRNSNQPQHF.